This T cell receptor (beta chain) came from a study of shared clonotypes between healthy human individuals. This clone appeared a single time. Profiling relied on immunoSEQ multiplex PCR, and the TCRdb table lists in-frame clones only, not all of them. The table shows 2 million to 3 million clones, with just over 90% occurring only once. Trimming removed 7 bases from V and 1 base from J, with 10 bases in between. Germline CDR1 and CDR2: SNHLY and FYNNEI. This CDR3 is built from 13 residues. The gene calls are TRBV2 and TRBJ1-1; D is unresolved. The source material was naive CD4+ T cells sorted from blood. Subset indicated: CD45RA+ positively selected. The clonotype originates from a man between 18 and 35 years old in good health. In nucleotides, the CDR3 is TGTGCCAGCATGGGAGCGGGGAACACTGAAGCTTTCTTT. This translates into CASMGAGNTEAFF.